This TCR beta chain was recovered during a study of shared clonotypes between healthy human individuals. Investigators spread the genomic DNA of each subset evenly over several immunoSEQ plates. Clones were read by immunoSEQ multiplex PCR, and TCRdb kept only the in-frame ones, dropping some. This sample has about 1 million clones, with approximately 68% found just once. Study-wide results and limits: Only blood samples were collected, and tissue repertoires likely differ. Generally, estimated richness proved larger in naive subsets than it did in memory subsets.

The junction had 10 bases not matched to a gene; V was cut back by 9 bases and J by 4 bases. The CDR3 extends over 15 amino acids. Germline values: CDR1 SGHNT, CDR2 YYREEE (reference sequence). Comment on this clone: No antigen is known for it.

The TCR sequence derives from a man in his late teens or twenties in good health. The sample taken for sequencing was memory CD4+ T cells sorted from blood. Subset denoted: CD45RA-negative fraction. The chain combines TRBV5-4 with TRBJ2-3; TRBD2 agrees at 11 bases. Written as DNA, the CDR3 is TGTGCCACCCTTATAGCGGGAGGGCCCTCAGATACGCAGTATTTT. It translates to CATLIAGGPSDTQYF. Full variable domain (rest looked up from reference TRBV5-4 and TRBJ2-3): ETGVTQSPTHLIKTRGQQVTLRCSSQSGHNTVSWYQQALGQGPQFIFQYYREEENGRGNFPPRFSGLQFPNYSSELNVNALELDDSALYLCATLIAGGPSDTQYFGPGTRLTVL.